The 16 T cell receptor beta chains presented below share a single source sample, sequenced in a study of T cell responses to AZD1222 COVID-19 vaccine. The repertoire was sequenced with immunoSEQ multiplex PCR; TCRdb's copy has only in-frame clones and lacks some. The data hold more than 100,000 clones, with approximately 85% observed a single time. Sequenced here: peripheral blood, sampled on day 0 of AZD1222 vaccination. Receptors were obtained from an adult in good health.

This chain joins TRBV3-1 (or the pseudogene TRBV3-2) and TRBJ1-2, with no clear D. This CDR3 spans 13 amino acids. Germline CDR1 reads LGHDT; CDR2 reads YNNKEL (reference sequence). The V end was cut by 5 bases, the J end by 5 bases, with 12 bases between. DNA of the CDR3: TGTGCCAGCAGCGTCCCGACGGAATATGGCTACACCTTC. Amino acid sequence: CASSVPTEYGYTF.

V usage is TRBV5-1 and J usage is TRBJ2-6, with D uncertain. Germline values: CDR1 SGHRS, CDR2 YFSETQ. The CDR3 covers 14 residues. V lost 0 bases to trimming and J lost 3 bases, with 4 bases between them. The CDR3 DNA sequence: TGCGCCAGCAGCTTGGTAGGTGGGGCCAACGTCCTGACTTTC. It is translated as CASSLVGGANVLTF.

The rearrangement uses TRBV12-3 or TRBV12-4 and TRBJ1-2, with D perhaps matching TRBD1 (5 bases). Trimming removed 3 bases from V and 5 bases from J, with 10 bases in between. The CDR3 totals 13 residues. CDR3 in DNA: TGTGCCAGCAGTTTGGGCAGGGAGTATGGCTACACCTTC. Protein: CASSLGREYGYTF.

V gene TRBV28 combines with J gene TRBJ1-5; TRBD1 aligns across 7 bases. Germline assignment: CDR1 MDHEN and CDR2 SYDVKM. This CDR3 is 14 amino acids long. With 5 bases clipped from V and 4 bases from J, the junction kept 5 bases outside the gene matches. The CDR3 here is CASSVRGFNQPQHF. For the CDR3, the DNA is TGTGCCAGCAGTGTCAGGGGGTTTAATCAGCCCCAGCATTTT.

The CDR3 region is CASSSGTSGSTDTQYF. The CDR3 DNA sequence: TGTGCCAGCAGTTCCGGGACTAGCGGTAGCACAGATACGCAGTATTTT. The rearrangement joins TRBV6-5 to TRBJ2-3; 11 bases agree with TRBD2. The CDR3 consists of 16 residues. The J segment lost 0 bases and the V segment lost 4 bases, leaving 3 bases of the junction unmatched. Germline V gene data show CDR1 as MNHEY and CDR2 as SVGAGI.

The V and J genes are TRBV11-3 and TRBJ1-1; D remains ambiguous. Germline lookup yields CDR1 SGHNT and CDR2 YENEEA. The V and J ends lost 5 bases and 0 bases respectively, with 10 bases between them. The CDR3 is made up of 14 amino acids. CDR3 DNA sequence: TGTGCCAGCAGCCTCAGAAATATGAACACTGAAGCTTTCTTT. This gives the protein CASSLRNMNTEAFF. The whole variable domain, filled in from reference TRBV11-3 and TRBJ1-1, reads EAGVVQSPRYKIIEKKQPVAFWCNPISGHNTLYWYLQNLGQGPELLIRYENEEAVDDSQLPKDRFSAERLKGVDSTLKIQPAELGDSAVYLCASSLRNMNTEAFFGQGTRLTVV.

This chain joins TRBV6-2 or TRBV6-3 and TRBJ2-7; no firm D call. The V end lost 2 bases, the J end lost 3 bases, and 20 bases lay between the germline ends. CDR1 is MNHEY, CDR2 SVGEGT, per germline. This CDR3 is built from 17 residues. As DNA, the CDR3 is TGTGCCAGCAGTTACACCGCGTTTGGACGGACGCTCTACGAGCAGTACTTC. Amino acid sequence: CASSYTAFGRTLYEQYF.

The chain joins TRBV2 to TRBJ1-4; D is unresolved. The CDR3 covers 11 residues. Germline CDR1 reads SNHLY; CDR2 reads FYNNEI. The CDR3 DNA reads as TGTGCGACATGGTCATCGGAAAAACTGTTTTTT. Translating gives CATWSSEKLFF. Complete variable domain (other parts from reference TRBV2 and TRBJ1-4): EPEVTQTPSHQVTQMGQEVILRCVPISNHLYFYWYRQILGQKVEFLVSFYNNEISEKSEIFDDQFSVERPDGSNFTLKIRSTKLEDSAMYFCATWSSEKLFFGSGTQLSVL.

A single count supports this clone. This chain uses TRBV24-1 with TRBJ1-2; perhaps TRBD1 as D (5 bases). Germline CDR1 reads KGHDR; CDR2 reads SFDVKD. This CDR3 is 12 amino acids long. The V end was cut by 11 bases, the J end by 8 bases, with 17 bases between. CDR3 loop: CASQGADEGYTF. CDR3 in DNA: TGTGCCAGTCAGGGTGCTGATGAGGGCTACACCTTC.

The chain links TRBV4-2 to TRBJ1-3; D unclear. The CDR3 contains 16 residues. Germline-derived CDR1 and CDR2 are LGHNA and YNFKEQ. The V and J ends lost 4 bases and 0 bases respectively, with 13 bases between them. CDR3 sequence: CASSRNPGDSGNTIYF. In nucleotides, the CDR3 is TGTGCCAGCAGCCGCAACCCTGGGGACTCTGGAAACACCATATATTTT.

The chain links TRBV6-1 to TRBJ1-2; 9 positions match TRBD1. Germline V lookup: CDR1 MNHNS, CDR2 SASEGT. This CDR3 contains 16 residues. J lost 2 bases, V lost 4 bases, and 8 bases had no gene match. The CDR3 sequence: CASSVNTGTGNYGYTF. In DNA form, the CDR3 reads TGTGCCAGCAGTGTAAATACCGGGACAGGGAACTATGGCTACACCTTC.

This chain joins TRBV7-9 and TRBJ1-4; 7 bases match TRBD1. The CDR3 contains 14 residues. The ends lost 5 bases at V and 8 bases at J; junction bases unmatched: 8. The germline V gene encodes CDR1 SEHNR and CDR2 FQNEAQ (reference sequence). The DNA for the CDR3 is TGTGCCAGCAGCCCCGGGACAGTCGACGAAAAACTGTTTTTT. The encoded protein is CASSPGTVDEKLFF.

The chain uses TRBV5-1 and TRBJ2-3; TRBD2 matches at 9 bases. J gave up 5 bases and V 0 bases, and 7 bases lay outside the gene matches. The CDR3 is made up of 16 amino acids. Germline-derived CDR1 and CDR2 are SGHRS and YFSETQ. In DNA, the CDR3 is TGCGCCAGCAGCTTGGTTGTAGCGGGGGTGGGAGATACGCAGTATTTT. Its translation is CASSLVVAGVGDTQYF.

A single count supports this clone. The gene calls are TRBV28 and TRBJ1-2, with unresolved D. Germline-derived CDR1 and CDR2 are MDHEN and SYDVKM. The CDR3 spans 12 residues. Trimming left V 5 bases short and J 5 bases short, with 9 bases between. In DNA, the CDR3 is TGTGCCAGCAGTAAGCCTTTGTATGGCTACACCTTC. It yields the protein CASSKPLYGYTF.

CDR3 sequence reads: CASSQKGGTARSYTF. CDR3 nucleotides: TGTGCCAGCAGCCAAAAAGGGGGGACAGCGCGATCCTACACCTTC. The rearrangement uses TRBV3-1 (or the pseudogene TRBV3-2) and TRBJ1-2; 7 nucleotides align to TRBD1. Germline trimming cut 2 bases from V and 10 bases from J; bases unmatched to any gene: 13. Looked up from germline, CDR1 is LGHDT and CDR2 is YNNKEL (reference sequence). The CDR3 extends over 15 amino acids.

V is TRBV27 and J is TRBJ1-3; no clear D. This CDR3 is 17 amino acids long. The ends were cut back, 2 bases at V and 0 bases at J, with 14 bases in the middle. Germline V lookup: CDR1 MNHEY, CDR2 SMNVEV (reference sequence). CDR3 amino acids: CASSLKGPSLSGNTIYF. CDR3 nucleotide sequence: TGTGCCAGCAGTTTAAAGGGCCCATCCCTCTCTGGAAACACCATATATTTT.